This TCR beta chain was identified in a study of blood T cell repertoires in COVID-19. On the study more broadly: Whether acute or convalescent, the COVID-19 samples came from the United States, Italy and Spain. Sample material is recorded as cDNA or gDNA derived from T cells, B-cell-depleted T cells, or PBMCs.

Authors' processing steps: Amplification of reference gene primers was used by the study to estimate nucleated cell counts. TCRdb's copy holds only in-frame clones and misses some; the assay was immunoSEQ multiplex PCR. D and trimming come from the DNA, and the V and J calls and clone size come from that table. The sample includes some 290,000 clones, around four fifths of them seen just once. Sequenced input: peripheral blood. The TCR originated in a man in his fifties or sixties who had recovered from COVID-19.

CDR3: CASGSGGLGYEKLFF. The CDR3 region has the DNA TGTGCCAGCGGCAGCGGGGGGCTTGGGTATGAAAAACTGTTTTTT. The chain employs TRBV27 and TRBJ1-4; D may be TRBD1 (6 bases). V was pared by 8 bases and J by 6 bases, with 19 bases between. CDR3 length: 15 residues. Germline V CDR1 and CDR2: MNHEY, SMNVEV (reference sequence).